The 20 T cell receptor beta chains presented below share a single source sample, sequenced in a study of identical twins. From the 5' RACE reads, TCRdb called clonotypes with MiXCR, one entry per CDR3 protein. Of nearly 650,000 distinct CDR3 sequences in the sample, under 8.5% are singletons; the top ten hold less than 2%. The same specimen was also included in a second study, on yellow fever vaccine responses in identical twins.

The sequencing input was PBMCs. These receptors were taken from a woman younger than 30 in good health.

This clonotype was observed a few times. This chain connects TRBV20-1 to TRBJ2-7; the match to TRBD2 covers 12 bases. Losses at the gene ends were 6 bases for V and 9 bases for J; bases not matched to a gene: 9. There are 13 residues in the CDR3. Germline V CDR1 and CDR2: DFQATT, SNEGSKA (reference sequence). CDR3 amino acids: CSARLAGVSGQYV. The CDR3 coding sequence is TGCAGTGCGCGACTAGCGGGGGTATCCGGGCAGTACGTC.

This clonotype was counted ten times or more. This chain links TRBV12-3 or TRBV12-4 with TRBJ2-1; D may be TRBD1 or TRBD2 (5 bases each). Deletions cut 5 bases from V and 4 bases from J, with 21 bases between. This CDR3 comprises 17 residues. The DNA of the CDR3 is TGTGCCAGCAGTAATCTCTTTGGGGGAGAGACTTACAATGAGCAGTTCTTC. Its translation: CASSNLFGGETYNEQFF.

This clonotype was recorded a few times. The chain uses TRBV10-3 and TRBJ2-6; D might be TRBD1 (5 bases). V was cut by 5 bases and J by 4 bases, with 12 bases left in between. CDR1 and CDR2 from the germline V gene are ENHRY and SYGVKD. The CDR3 runs to 15 residues. In DNA, the CDR3 is TGTGCCATCAGTTCAAGGGGTACCGGGGCCAACGTCCTGACTTTC. Translation gives CAISSRGTGANVLTF.

The chain uses TRBV18 and TRBJ1-2; D perhaps matches TRBD1 (6 bases). This CDR3 has 15 residues. V was trimmed by 3 bases and J by 4 bases, leaving 15 bases between them. Germline V gene sequence: CDR1 KGHSH, CDR2 LQKENI. For the CDR3, the DNA is TGTGCCAGCTCACCCGACCTCGGGGGCGGCTATGGCTACACCTTC. It translates to CASSPDLGGGYGYTF. Full variable domain (outside the CDR3, taken from reference TRBV18 and TRBJ1-2): NAGVMQNPRHLVRRRGQEARLRCSPMKGHSHVYWYRQLPEEGLKFMVYLQKENIIDESGMPKERFSAEFPKEGPSILRIQQVVRGDSAAYFCASSPDLGGGYGYTFGSGTRLTVV.

The chain recombines TRBV29-1 with TRBJ2-7; a possible D gene is TRBD1 (6 bases). The V gene's germline CDR1 is SQVTM and CDR2 ANQGSEA. The CDR3 totals 13 residues. V was cut by 5 bases and J by 4 bases, with 15 bases left in between. Here the CDR3 reads CSVLPGTTYEQYF. In DNA form, the CDR3 reads TGCAGCGTTCTACCCGGGACAACGTACGAGCAGTACTTC.

In its sample, this clonotype was seen a few times. V is TRBV3-1 and J is TRBJ1-5; perhaps TRBD1 as D (6 bases). Trimming shortened V by 0 bases and J by 6 bases, and 12 bases separated the two germline ends. This CDR3 comprises 15 residues. Germline V gives CDR1 LGHDT, CDR2 YNNKEL (reference sequence). The CDR3 sequence: CASSQDLGGLQPQHF. For the CDR3, the DNA is TGTGCCAGCAGCCAAGATCTCGGGGGGCTTCAGCCCCAGCATTTT.

The V gene is TRBV24-1, the J gene TRBJ2-1; D ambiguous. The V end was cut by 4 bases, the J end by 3 bases, with 9 bases between. Germline CDR1 and CDR2: KGHDR and SFDVKD. The CDR3 length is 14 residues. The CDR3 region is CATSEGRFYNEQFF. The CDR3 DNA reads as TGTGCCACCAGTGAAGGCAGATTCTACAATGAGCAGTTCTTC.

This clonotype has a handful of counts. The chain uses TRBV5-4 and TRBJ1-2; perhaps TRBD1 as D (5 bases). The V gene lost 0 bases and the J gene lost 5 bases, with 11 bases spanning the gap. The CDR3 runs to 14 residues. Germline CDR1 reads SGHNT; CDR2 reads YYREEE (reference sequence). CDR3 residues: CASSLAGSPYGYTF. Written as DNA, the CDR3 is TGTGCCAGCAGCTTGGCAGGGTCCCCTTATGGCTACACCTTC.

This clonotype has ten or more counts. The chain couples TRBV6-1 to TRBJ1-2; no definite D call. Germline values: CDR1 MNHNS, CDR2 SASEGT. This CDR3 region has 15 residues. Trimming took 6 bases from V and 2 from J, leaving 16 bases between them. The CDR3 is CASRDFSRRNYGYTF. The CDR3 DNA is TGTGCCAGCAGGGACTTTAGCCGGAGGAACTATGGCTACACCTTC.

In its sample, this clonotype was seen a few times. J is TRBJ1-1 and V is TRBV18, with 7 nucleotides matching TRBD1. CDR1 is KGHSH and CDR2 is LQKENI in the germline V gene. V was pared by 10 bases and J by 1 base, with 6 bases of the junction left unmatched. CDR3 length: 13 amino acids. The CDR3 DNA reads TGTGCCACCCAGGGGGGGAGGAACACTGAAGCTTTCTTT. Translation gives CATQGGRNTEAFF.

The rearrangement uses TRBV11-2 and TRBJ2-5, with 12 bases lining up with TRBD2. Trimming cost V 4 bases and J 1 base; bases outside gene matches: 10. CDR3 length: 18 amino acids. Germline CDR1 SGHAT, CDR2 FQNNGV. The chain's CDR3 is CASSSPNGLAGPQETQYF. CDR3 coding DNA: TGTGCCAGCAGCTCACCGAACGGACTAGCGGGGCCCCAAGAGACCCAGTACTTC.

CDR3 residues: CASSAPDSSFSEQYF. The CDR3 DNA reads TGTGCCAGCAGTGCCCCGGACTCTTCGTTCTCTGAGCAGTACTTC. The rearrangement links TRBV28 to TRBJ2-7; D perhaps matches TRBD2 (5 bases). Trimming pared 5 bases from V and 7 bases from J, leaving 21 bases between. Germline V gene lookup returns CDR1 MDHEN and CDR2 SYDVKM. The CDR3 is made up of 15 amino acids.

The table lists this clonotype with a few counts. The chain employs TRBV7-9 and TRBJ2-3; the D gene is possibly TRBD2 (5 bases). V lost 3 bases, J lost 8 bases, and 18 bases lay in between. Germline CDR1 SEHNR, CDR2 FQNEAQ (reference sequence). The CDR3 runs 15 residues. The CDR3 is CASSLGLTTWGTQYF. The DNA of the CDR3 is TGTGCCAGCAGCTTGGGTCTGACTACCTGGGGTACGCAGTATTTT.

This clonotype was seen a few times. The J gene is TRBJ2-1, the V gene TRBV6-1; the match to TRBD1 covers 10 bases. Germline assignment: CDR1 MNHNS and CDR2 SASEGT. V shed 7 bases and J 4 bases; nucleotides not matched to a gene: 4. The CDR3 covers 14 residues. CDR3 in DNA: TGTGCCAGCACCGGGACAGGGGAATACAATGAGCAGTTCTTC. This gives the protein CASTGTGEYNEQFF.

The rearrangement uses TRBV3-1 and TRBJ2-1; 15 nucleotides align to TRBD2. Germline CDR1 is LGHDT and CDR2 is YNNKEL (reference sequence). The length of the CDR3 is 19 residues. CDR3 sequence (DNA): TGTACCTGCAGTTCCCGGACTAGCGGGAGGGCCCGGTTGGGTAATGAGCAGTTCTTC. Protein sequence: CTCSSRTSGRARLGNEQFF.

Many counts were recorded for this clonotype. The V call is TRBV5-1, the J call TRBJ1-1; the D gene is possibly TRBD1 (6 bases). The CDR3 runs 16 residues. V lost 4 bases and J lost 0, with 16 bases in between. Germline V lookup: CDR1 SGHRS, CDR2 YFSETQ. This CDR3 is CASSPGRQVMNTEAFF. In DNA form, the CDR3 reads TGCGCCAGCAGCCCAGGGAGACAGGTCATGAACACTGAAGCTTTCTTT.

The chain has TRBV3-1 and TRBJ2-1; D unresolved. The V end was cut by 0 bases, the J end by 2 bases, with 8 bases between. The CDR3 covers 15 residues. Germline CDR1 reads LGHDT; CDR2 reads YNNKEL (reference sequence). For the CDR3, the DNA is TGTGCCAGCAGCCAAGAAGCTAGTCCCTACAATGAGCAGTTCTTC. Amino acid sequence: CASSQEASPYNEQFF.

This clonotype was seen at least ten times. The chain carries TRBV7-3 and TRBJ2-2; D remains ambiguous. Trimming took off 4 bases at V and 0 bases at J, with 0 bases between the two ends. CDR3 size: 12 residues. Germline V gives CDR1 SGHTA, CDR2 FQGTGA. This CDR3 reads CASSSNTGELFF. CDR3 in DNA: TGTGCCAGCAGCTCGAACACCGGGGAGCTGTTTTTT.

This clonotype came up many times. This chain joins TRBV21-1 and TRBJ2-7; the table names TRBD2, a call not compared with the DNA. TRBV21-1 corresponds to a pseudogene. The CDR3 is 18 residues long. Here the CDR3 reads CASSTGDRGLAGTYEQYV. The CDR3, as DNA: TGTGCCAGCAGCACGGGCGATCGGGGACTAGCGGGGACCTACGAGCAGTACGTC.

This clonotype was recorded a few times. V and J are TRBV4-2 and TRBJ2-3; possibly TRBD1 or TRBD2 for D (5 bases each). Germline CDR1 reads LGHNA; CDR2 reads YNFKEQ. This CDR3 region has 21 residues. The ends were cut back, 3 bases at V and 4 bases at J, with 32 bases in the middle. The CDR3 sequence: CASSHLTTNPGPGARADTQYF. The CDR3 nucleotides are TGTGCCAGCAGCCACCTTACGACGAATCCTGGTCCCGGGGCTAGGGCAGATACGCAGTATTTT.